Listed below are T cell receptor beta chains from one sample, sequenced in a study of chemoradiotherapy in HPV16-positive cancers. Assay used: immunoSEQ multiplex PCR; TCRdb lists only in-frame clones, some missing. The sample gives tens of thousands of clones, about 80% of which show up once; approximately 5% is in the top ten. The source was blood, collected from a patient who underwent chemoradiotherapy. The receptor set was obtained from a human donor with HPV-associated anogenital cancer. CDR3s include the opening cysteine and the closing phenylalanine or tryptophan. A D gene is named only where the DNA matches it firmly. Rows may omit the clone size; those that give it use once, few, many or a size class.

>-|TRBV14|-|TRBJ2-5
TGTGCCAGCAGCCCTTCTATGGAGACCCAGTACTTC
CASSPSMETQYF
>TRBD2|TRBV27|-|TRBJ2-7
TGTGCCAGCCAAATCCGCCCTCGGGGGGCCTACGAGCAGTACTTC
CASQIRPRGAYEQYF
>-|TRBV7-2|-|TRBJ1-4
TGTGCCAGCAGCTTTGGGTTTGGGCACCAGGATCCTGAAAAACTGTTTTTT
CASSFGFGHQDPEKLFF
>-|TRBV5-1|-|TRBJ1-4
TGCGCCAGCAGGATACTTGGTTCAACTAATGAAAAACTGTTTTTT
CASRILGSTNEKLFF
>-|TRBV5-1|-|TRBJ1-5
TGCGCCAGCAGCTTGGATGGGGGGGGCCAGCCCCAGCATTTT
CASSLDGGGQPQHF
>-|TRBV5-6|once|TRBJ1-6
TGTGCCAGCAGCCCGTGGGGCGCGCGGTCTTCTTCACCCCTCCACTTT
CASSPWGARSSSPLHF
>-|TRBV18|-|TRBJ1-5
TGTGCCAGCTCACTATTGGAAGATCAGCCCCAGCATTTT
CASSLLEDQPQHF
>-|TRBV15|-|TRBJ1-2
TGTGCCACCAGCCGAAAGCCCCTCTGGCCAGCCACTAACTATGGCTACACCTTC
CATSRKPLWPATNYGYTF
>-|TRBV13|-|TRBJ2-3
TGTGCCAGCAGCTTACCCCTCACAGATACGCAGTATTTT
CASSLPLTDTQYF
>TRBD1|TRBV4-2|-|TRBJ1-4
TGTGCCAGCAGCCAAGGAGGACAGGCGACTAATGAAAAACTGTTTTTT
CASSQGGQATNEKLFF
>TRBD1|TRBV5-1|-|TRBJ2-1
TGCGCCAGCAGATACACAGGGGGAACTCGTCCCGATGAGCAGTTCTTC
CASRYTGGTRPDEQFF
>-|TRBV11-2|-|TRBJ2-5
TGTGCCAGCAGCTTAGGCGGGACATCGGTCGGAGAGACCCAGTACTTC
CASSLGGTSVGETQYF
>-|TRBV10-1|-|TRBJ2-3
TGCGCCAGCAGTGTTGCAGATACGCAGTATTTT
CASSVADTQYF
>TRBD1|TRBV27|-|TRBJ2-7
TGTGCCAGCAGTTTGGTGCAGGGGGCCTCCTACGAGCAGTACTTC
CASSLVQGASYEQYF
>-|TRBV6-1|-|TRBJ1-4
TGTGCCAGCAGTGTACGGCCTAATGAAAAACTGTTTTTT
CASSVRPNEKLFF
>-|TRBV25-1|-|TRBJ2-7
TGTGCCAGCAGTCAAGAGATGCAGTACTTC
CASSQEMQYF
>TRBD2|TRBV9|-|TRBJ2-3
TGTGCCAGCAGCCCCTTAGCGGGGGGGCGAACAGATACGCAGTATTTT
CASSPLAGGRTDTQYF
>-|TRBV11-2|-|TRBJ2-2
TGTGCCAGCAGCAAGGGACTTCCCGGGGAGCTGTTTTTT
CASSKGLPGELFF
>-|TRBV5-1|-|TRBJ2-5
TGCGCCAGCAGCTTGAAAGGGCAGGGAGAGACCCAGTACTTC
CASSLKGQGETQYF
>-|TRBV2|-|TRBJ2-5
TGTGCCAGCAGTAAGGCCGGGACCAAAAGACTGGAGACCCAGTACTTC
CASSKAGTKRLETQYF
>TRBD2|TRBV5-4|-|TRBJ2-1
TGTGCCAGCAGGCCCGGGACTAGCGGGGGGACGCAAAATGAGCAGTTCTTC
CASRPGTSGGTQNEQFF
>-|TRBV27|-|TRBJ2-7
TGTGCCAGCAGTTTACGCCAGGGAAAGGTGTTCGAGCAGTACTTC
CASSLRQGKVFEQYF
>-|TRBV11-2|-|TRBJ2-2
TGTGCCAGCAGCCCACACTCAACGAACACCGGGGAGCTGTTTTTT
CASSPHSTNTGELFF
>TRBD2|TRBV30|-|TRBJ2-2
TGTGCCCACGGACTAGCGGGGGGGCGAGCGACCGGGGAGCTGTTTTTT
CAHGLAGGRATGELFF
>TRBD1|TRBV18|-|TRBJ1-5
TGTGCCAGCTCACCAGGGACAGGGGGCAGTCAGCCCCAGCATTTT
CASSPGTGGSQPQHF
>-|TRBV6-5|-|TRBJ2-1
TGTGCCAGCAGTTACTCTGAGTGGCGGGACAATGAGCAGTTCTTC
CASSYSEWRDNEQFF
>-|TRBV5-1|few|TRBJ1-3
TGCGCCAGCAGCTTGGAAGGGGTTAACTCTGGAAACACCATATATTTT
CASSLEGVNSGNTIYF
>-|TRBV4-1|-|TRBJ1-6
TGCGCCAGCAGCCGAGAGGGAGTGGGGAATTCACCCCTCCACTTT
CASSREGVGNSPLHF
>-|TRBV2|once|TRBJ1-5
TGTGCCAGCAGTCCGATAGGGGACAATCAGCCCCAGCATTTT
CASSPIGDNQPQHF
>-|TRBV12-2|-|TRBJ2-6
TGTGCAAGTCGCTCGCTGAAAACAGAGTCTGGGGCCAACGTCCTGACTTTC
CASRSLKTESGANVLTF
>TRBD2|TRBV7-9|-|TRBJ2-7
TGTGCCAGCAGCCCGCGCGGGGGAACTAGCGGCGAGCAGTACTTC
CASSPRGGTSGEQYF
>TRBD1|TRBV18|-|TRBJ1-1
TGTGCCAGCTCACCTTTAAAGGGACAGGGTGCTGAAGCTTTCTTT
CASSPLKGQGAEAFF
>TRBD1|TRBV29-1|-|TRBJ2-5
TGCAGCGATCGACAGGGGGCGGGAGAGACCCAGTACTTC
CSDRQGAGETQYF
>-|TRBV6-6|-|TRBJ2-3
TGTGCCAGCACTGGTTTAGATACGCAGTATTTT
CASTGLDTQYF
>TRBD1|TRBV10-3|-|TRBJ1-1
TGTGCCGCCAGACAGGGGGGGGCTGAAGCTTTCTTT
CAARQGGAEAFF
>TRBD2|TRBV9|once|TRBJ2-5
TGTGCCAGCAGCGTCGGGACTAGCGGGGGAGAGACCCAGTACTTC
CASSVGTSGGETQYF
>-|TRBV10-3|-|TRBJ2-3
TGTGCCATCAGTGAGCCTAGTAGGGGGGACAGAGATACGCAGTATTTT
CAISEPSRGDRDTQYF
>TRBD1|TRBV5-4|-|TRBJ1-2
TGTGCCAGCAGCTTGCTAGGGGGCAACTATGGCTACACCTTC
CASSLLGGNYGYTF